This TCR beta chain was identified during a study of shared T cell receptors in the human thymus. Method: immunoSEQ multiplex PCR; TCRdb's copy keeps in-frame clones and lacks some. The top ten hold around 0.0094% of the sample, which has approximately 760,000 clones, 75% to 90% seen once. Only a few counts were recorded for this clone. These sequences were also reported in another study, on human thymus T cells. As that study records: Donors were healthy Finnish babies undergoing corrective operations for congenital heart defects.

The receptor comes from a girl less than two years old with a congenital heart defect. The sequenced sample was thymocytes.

Here the CDR3 reads CASSLDRAGRMNTGELFF. The DNA for the CDR3 is TGTGCCAGCAGCTTAGATCGGGCAGGGCGGATGAACACCGGGGAGCTGTTTTTT. The chain uses TRBV11-2 and TRBJ2-2, with a weak D call TRBD1 (5 bases). Germline loops: CDR1 SGHAT, CDR2 FQNNGV. The CDR3 is 18 residues long. The V end was cut by 0 bases, the J end by 1 base, with 15 bases between.